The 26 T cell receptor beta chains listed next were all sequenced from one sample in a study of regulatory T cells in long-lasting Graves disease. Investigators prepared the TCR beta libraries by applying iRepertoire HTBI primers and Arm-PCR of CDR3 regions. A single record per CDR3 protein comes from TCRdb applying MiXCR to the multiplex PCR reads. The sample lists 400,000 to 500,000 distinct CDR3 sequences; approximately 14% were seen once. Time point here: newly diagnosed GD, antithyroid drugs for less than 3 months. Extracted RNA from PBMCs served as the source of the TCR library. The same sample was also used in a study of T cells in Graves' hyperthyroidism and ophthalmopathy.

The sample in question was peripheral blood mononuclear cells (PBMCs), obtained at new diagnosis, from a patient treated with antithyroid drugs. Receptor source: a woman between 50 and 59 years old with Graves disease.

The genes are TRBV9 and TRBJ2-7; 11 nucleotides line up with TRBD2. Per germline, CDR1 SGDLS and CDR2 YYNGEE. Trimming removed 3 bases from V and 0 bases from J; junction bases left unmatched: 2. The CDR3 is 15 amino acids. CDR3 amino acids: CASSGLAGPSYEQYF. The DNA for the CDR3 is TGTGCCAGCAGCGGACTAGCGGGGCCCTCCTACGAGCAGTACTTC.

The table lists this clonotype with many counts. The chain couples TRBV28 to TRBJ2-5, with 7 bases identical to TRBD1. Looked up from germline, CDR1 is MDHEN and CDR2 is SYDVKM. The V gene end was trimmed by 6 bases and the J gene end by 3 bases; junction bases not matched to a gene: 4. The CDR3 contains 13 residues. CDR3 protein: CASSPTGKETQYF. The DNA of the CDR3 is TGTGCCAGCAGCCCGACAGGGAAAGAGACCCAGTACTTC.

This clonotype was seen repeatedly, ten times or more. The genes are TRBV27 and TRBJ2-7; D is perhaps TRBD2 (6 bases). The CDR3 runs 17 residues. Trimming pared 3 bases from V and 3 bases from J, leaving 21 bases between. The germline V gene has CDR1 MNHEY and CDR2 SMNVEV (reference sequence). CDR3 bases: TGTGCCAGCAGTTTCCACCCGGGAGCGGAGGTGAACTACGAGCAGTACTTC. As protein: CASSFHPGAEVNYEQYF.

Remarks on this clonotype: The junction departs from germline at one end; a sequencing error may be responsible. For the CDR3, the DNA is TGTGCCAGCAGCACCATAGCGGGAGGGCAAGAGACCCGGTACTTC. This encodes CASSTIAGGQETRYF. The chain has TRBV7-3 and TRBJ2-5, with TRBD2 matching 11 bases. Germline CDR1 SGHTA, CDR2 FQGTGA. The CDR3 is made up of 15 amino acids.

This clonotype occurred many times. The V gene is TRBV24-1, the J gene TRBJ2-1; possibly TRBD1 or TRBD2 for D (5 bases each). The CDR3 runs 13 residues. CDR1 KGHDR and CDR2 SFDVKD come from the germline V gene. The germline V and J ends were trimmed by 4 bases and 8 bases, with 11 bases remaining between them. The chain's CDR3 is CATSDLGVDEQFF. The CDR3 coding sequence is TGTGCCACCAGTGACCTGGGGGTAGATGAGCAGTTCTTC.

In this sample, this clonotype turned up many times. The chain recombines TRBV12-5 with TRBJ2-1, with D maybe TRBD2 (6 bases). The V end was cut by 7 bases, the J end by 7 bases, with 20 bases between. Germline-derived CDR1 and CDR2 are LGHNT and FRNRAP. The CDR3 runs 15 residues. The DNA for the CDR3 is TGTGCTAGTGCCAATTTAGCGGCTGGGGGAAATGAGCAGTTCTTC. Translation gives CASANLAAGGNEQFF.

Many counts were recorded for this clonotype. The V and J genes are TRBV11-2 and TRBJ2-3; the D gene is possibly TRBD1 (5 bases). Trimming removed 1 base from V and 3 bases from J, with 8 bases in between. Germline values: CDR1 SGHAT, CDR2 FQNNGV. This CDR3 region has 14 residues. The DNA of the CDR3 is TGTGCCAGCAGCTTAGGCAGGGTAACAGATACGCAGTATTTT. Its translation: CASSLGRVTDTQYF.

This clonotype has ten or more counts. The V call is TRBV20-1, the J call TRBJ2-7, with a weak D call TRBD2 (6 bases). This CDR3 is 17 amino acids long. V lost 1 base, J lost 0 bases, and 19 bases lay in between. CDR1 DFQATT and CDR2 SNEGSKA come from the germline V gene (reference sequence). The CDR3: CSARAPPGLRSSYEQYF. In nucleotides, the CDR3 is TGCAGTGCTAGAGCTCCCCCGGGACTCCGGAGCTCCTACGAGCAGTACTTC.

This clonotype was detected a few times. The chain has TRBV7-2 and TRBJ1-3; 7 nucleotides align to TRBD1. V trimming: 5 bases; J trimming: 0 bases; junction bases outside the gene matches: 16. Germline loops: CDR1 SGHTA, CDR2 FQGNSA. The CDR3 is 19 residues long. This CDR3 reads CASSPNGDRILISGNTIYF. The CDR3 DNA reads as TGTGCCAGCAGCCCTAACGGGGACAGAATATTAATCTCTGGAAACACCATATATTTT.

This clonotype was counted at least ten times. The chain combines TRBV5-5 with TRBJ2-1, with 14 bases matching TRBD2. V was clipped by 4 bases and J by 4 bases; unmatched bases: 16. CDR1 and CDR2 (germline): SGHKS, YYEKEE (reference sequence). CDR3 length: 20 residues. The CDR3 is CASSHRGTSGSLNLYNEQFF. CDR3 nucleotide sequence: TGTGCCAGCAGCCATCGAGGGACTAGCGGGAGCCTAAATCTTTACAATGAGCAGTTCTTC. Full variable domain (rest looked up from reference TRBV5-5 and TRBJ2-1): DAGVTQSPTHLIKTRGQQVTLRCSPISGHKSVSWYQQVLGQGPQFIFQYYEKEERGRGNFPDRFSARQFPNYSSELNVNALLLGDSALYLCASSHRGTSGSLNLYNEQFFGPGTRLTVL.

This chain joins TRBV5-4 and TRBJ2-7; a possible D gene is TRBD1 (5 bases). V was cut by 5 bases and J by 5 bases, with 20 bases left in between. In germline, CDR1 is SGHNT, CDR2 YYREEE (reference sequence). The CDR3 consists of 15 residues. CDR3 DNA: TGTGCCAGCAGGTCCCCAGGGATGGGAACGGACGAGCAGTACTTC. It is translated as CASRSPGMGTDEQYF.

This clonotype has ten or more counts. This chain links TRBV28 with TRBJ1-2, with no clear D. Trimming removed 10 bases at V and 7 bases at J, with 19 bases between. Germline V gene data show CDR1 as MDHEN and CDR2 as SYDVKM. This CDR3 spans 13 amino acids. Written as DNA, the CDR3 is TGTGCCACCCACGTCGGATTGCTTCGTGGCTACACCTTC. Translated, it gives CATHVGLLRGYTF.

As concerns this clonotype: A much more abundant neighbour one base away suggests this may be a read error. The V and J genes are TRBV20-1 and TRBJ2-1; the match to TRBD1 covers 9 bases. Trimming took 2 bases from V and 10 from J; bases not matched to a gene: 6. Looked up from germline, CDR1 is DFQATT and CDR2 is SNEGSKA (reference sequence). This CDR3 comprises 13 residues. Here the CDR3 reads CSARTGGRYEQFF. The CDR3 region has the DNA TGCAGTGCTAGAACAGGGGGCAGGTACGAGCAGTTCTTC.

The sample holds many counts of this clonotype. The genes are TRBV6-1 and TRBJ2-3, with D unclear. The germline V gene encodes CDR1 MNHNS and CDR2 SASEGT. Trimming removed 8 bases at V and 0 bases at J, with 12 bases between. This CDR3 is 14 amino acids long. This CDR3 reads CASAASPSTDTQYF. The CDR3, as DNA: TGTGCCAGCGCCGCTTCCCCTAGCACAGATACGCAGTATTTT.

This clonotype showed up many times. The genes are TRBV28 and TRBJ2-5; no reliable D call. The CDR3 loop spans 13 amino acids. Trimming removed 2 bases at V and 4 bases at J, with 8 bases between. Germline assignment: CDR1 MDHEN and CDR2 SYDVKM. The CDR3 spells CASSLGLVETQYF. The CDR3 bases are TGTGCCAGCAGTTTAGGGTTGGTAGAGACCCAGTACTTC.

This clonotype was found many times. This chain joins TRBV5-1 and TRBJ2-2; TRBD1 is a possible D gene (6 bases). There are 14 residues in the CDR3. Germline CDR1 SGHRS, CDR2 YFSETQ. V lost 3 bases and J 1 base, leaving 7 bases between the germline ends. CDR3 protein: CASSWTVNTGELFF. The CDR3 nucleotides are TGCGCCAGCAGCTGGACAGTGAACACCGGGGAGCTGTTTTTT.

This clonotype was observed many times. This CDR3 reads CASLEGSGNTIYF. CDR3 coding DNA: TGTGCCAGCCTCGAGGGCTCTGGAAACACCATATATTTT. The chain recombines TRBV2 with TRBJ1-3; D unresolved. Trimming pared 8 bases from V and 0 bases from J, leaving 8 bases between. The CDR3 has 13 residues. Germline V gene lookup returns CDR1 SNHLY and CDR2 FYNNEI.

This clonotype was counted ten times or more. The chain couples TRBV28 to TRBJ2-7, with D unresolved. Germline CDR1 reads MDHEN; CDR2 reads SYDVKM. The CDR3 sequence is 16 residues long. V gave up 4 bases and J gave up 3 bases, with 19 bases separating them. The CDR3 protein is CASSSRIKGGNYEQYF. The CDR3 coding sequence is TGTGCCAGCAGTTCCCGAATAAAGGGTGGCAACTACGAGCAGTACTTC.

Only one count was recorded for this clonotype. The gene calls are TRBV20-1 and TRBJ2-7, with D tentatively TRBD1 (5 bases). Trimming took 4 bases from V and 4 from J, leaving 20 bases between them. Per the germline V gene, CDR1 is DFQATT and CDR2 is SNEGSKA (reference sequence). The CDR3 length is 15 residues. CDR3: CSANSPLQGTYEQYF. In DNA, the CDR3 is TGCAGTGCTAATTCTCCGTTGCAGGGAACTTACGAGCAGTACTTC.

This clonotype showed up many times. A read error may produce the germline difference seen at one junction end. In nucleotides, the CDR3 is TGTGCCAGCAGTGTGGGGAGGGGAAGCAATCAGCCCCAGCATTTT. It is translated as CASSVGRGSNQPQHF. The V and J genes are TRBV10-2 and TRBJ1-5; weak D call: TRBD1 (5 bases). The CDR3 is 15 amino acids. From germline, CDR1 is WSHSY and CDR2 SAAADI.

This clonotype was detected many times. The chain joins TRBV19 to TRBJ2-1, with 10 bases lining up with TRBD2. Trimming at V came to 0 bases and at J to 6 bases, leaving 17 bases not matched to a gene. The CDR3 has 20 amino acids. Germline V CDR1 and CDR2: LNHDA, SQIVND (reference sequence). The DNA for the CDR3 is TGTGCCAGTAGTATAGATCCTCTAGCGGGAGTCGGAGGATCTATCAATGAGCAGTTCTTC. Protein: CASSIDPLAGVGGSINEQFF.

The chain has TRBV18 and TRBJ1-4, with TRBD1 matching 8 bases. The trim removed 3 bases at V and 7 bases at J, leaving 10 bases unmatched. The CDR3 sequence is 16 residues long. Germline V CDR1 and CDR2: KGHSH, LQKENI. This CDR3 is CASSPYVGTGVEKLFF. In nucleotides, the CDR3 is TGTGCCAGCTCACCCTACGTTGGGACAGGAGTTGAAAAACTGTTTTTT.

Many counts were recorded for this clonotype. The CDR3 nucleotides read TGTGCCAGCAGTGAGATTCAGGGATTTGGCTACACCTTC. As protein: CASSEIQGFGYTF. The chain recombines TRBV28 with TRBJ1-2; perhaps TRBD1 as D (5 bases). This CDR3 comprises 13 residues. The V gene lost 5 bases and the J gene lost 7 bases, with 14 bases spanning the gap. CDR1 and CDR2 (germline): MDHEN, SYDVKM.

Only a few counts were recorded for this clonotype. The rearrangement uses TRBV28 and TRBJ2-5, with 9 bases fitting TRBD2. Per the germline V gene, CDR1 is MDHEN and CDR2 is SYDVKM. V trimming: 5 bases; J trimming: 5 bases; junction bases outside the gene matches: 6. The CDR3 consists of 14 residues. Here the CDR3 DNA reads TGTGCCAGCAGTCCCCGGACTAGCGCTGAGACCCAGTACTTC. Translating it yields CASSPRTSAETQYF.

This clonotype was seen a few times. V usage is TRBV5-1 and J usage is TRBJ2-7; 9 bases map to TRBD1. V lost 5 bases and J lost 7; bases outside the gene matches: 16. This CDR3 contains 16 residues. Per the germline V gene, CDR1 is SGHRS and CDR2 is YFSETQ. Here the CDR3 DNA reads TGCGCCAGCAGAGGTTTGGGAAAACAGGGGGCTTGGGAGCAGTACTTC. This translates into CASRGLGKQGAWEQYF.

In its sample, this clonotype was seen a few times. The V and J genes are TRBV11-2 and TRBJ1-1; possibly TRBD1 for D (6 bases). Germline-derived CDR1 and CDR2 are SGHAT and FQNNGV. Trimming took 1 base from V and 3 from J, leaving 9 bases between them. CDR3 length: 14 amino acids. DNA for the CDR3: TGTGCCAGCAGCTTAGTAACAGGGTACACTGAAGCTTTCTTT. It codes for CASSLVTGYTEAFF.